This TCR beta chain was captured by sequencing in a study of blood T cells in healthy people across ages (dated by TCRdb to the mid-2010s). Regarding the study in general: Template switching captured roughly one uniquely barcoded TCR beta cDNA molecule per two T cells in model experiments. Donors were grouped into four age groups: young (average approximately 15 years), middle-aged (roughly 37), aged (approximately 58) and long-lived (82). Using the same blood draw, the study looked at two additional independent replicas of 1 million unique cDNA reads for two donors, one aged 18 to 30 and the other aged 80 or older. To track age-related changes in TCR beta repertoire diversity, the study relied on deep sequencing normalized with unique cDNA molecular identifiers.

Results and caveats for the whole study, not just this receptor: Observed TCR beta diversity correlated strongly with the percentage of naive T cells measured by flow cytometry. Compared with the aged group, more naive CD4+ T cells, fewer expanded clones and increased TCR diversity were shown by the long-lived group, suggesting age selection. Observed TCR beta diversity per million T cells fell roughly linearly with age, and a significant reduction was already apparent by age around 40. Conclusive comparison of naive and antigen-experienced compartments was prevented by the profiling of bulk unsorted PBMCs. Estimates of total diversity from one million sequenced T cells were regarded as lower bounds and underestimates. Because the CMV infection status of the donors was unknown, age-related changes in expanded clonotypes may potentially have been confounded.

Turning to this clonotype: Its cognate antigen has yet to be identified. Per-nucleotide qualities are absent, and no much larger clonotype sits a single base away.

The CDR3 sequence holds 17 residues, the cysteine and phenylalanine included. Left in the record is the CDR3 DNA by itself, 51 bases read in frame from the first base. CDR1 is given as SGHDT and CDR2 as YYEEEE, both from the germline V gene. Unmatched junction bases come to 13, with V trimmed by 4 bases and J by 2 bases. Systemically healthy Caucasian individuals from Russia, 35 to 50 in total and aged 6 to 90 years, were included as donors. Roughly 11 milliliters of peripheral blood were drawn from each donor into EDTA-treated Vacutainer tubes. Ficoll-Paque density-gradient centrifugation was used to isolate PBMCs, with at least 7 million per sample. Trizol reagent was used to extract total RNA from PBMCs, with at least 5 micrograms per sample. Naive CD45RAhigh/CD27high T cell percentages were measured by flow cytometry on a PBMC aliquot from every donor. The method behind the library was 5' RACE. TCRdb lists the instrument as Illumina HiSeq 2500. The second PCR ran for about 6 to 11 cycles and used a J-beta primer mix along with a sample-barcoded 5' primer. A unique molecular identifier was introduced onto each TCR beta cDNA molecule by a template-switch 5' adaptor carrying 12 random nucleotides. Each sample yielded at least 3 million CDR3-containing paired-end reads. All of the RNA was converted into first-strand cDNA using the Mint cDNA synthesis kit, with a TRBC-specific oligonucleotide serving as the primer. Following uracil-DNA glycosylase treatment, a first 18-cycle PCR with universal primers M1SS and BC2_uni_R was performed on all cDNA. The original methods were these. For normalization, 1 million high-quality reads were randomly selected from each sample, with every read carrying a distinct molecular identifier. Instead of being binned into consensus sequences, reads with shared molecular identifiers were discarded. MiTCR, run with a Q25 quality threshold and the strictest error-elimination algorithm, handled CDR3 identification, clonotype clustering and error correction. Lower-bound total TCR beta diversity was estimated with a nonparametric unseen species model using Euler transformation. The public sequencing data were trimmed at Q25 with fastp and processed into clonotypes with MiXCR by TCRdb, which kept only in-frame beta chains. All rows with the same CDR3 protein become a single entry with the most common DNA and genes. Clone size and V and J calls follow TCRdb, not the original study. Present in this sample are around 1,000,000 distinct CDR3 sequences, about 23% of which were seen just once. Of the sample, around 0.75% is held by the ten largest clones.

Another study also made use of these data, one on T cells of mothers and their children. As described in the second report: Nine systemically healthy Caucasian individuals, comprising three mothers and their six children, were included as donors. cDNA synthesis used all of the extracted RNA, with roughly 1.5 ug of RNA in each 15 ul reaction. In the second PCR, the M1S primer added sample barcodes and 2-4 random nucleotides. Over 9.5 million TCR beta CDR3 reads were obtained for each mother, and approximately 3 million reads were obtained for each child. Thymic selection shapes the output of TCR recombination in a similar way in related and unrelated pairs, and inherited differences have a minor effect. Normalized repertoire overlap in related mother-child pairs was always slightly higher than in unrelated mother-child pairs, but the difference was never significant. No persistent microchimeric T cell clones were detected, at a sensitivity of around 97 clones per million clonotypes. The study used deep NGS to compare TCR beta repertoires of mothers and children, seeking features distinguishing related mother-child pairs from unrelated individuals. On average, the children were roughly 11 +/- 4 years old, while the mothers were 40 +/- 4 years old. After adapters were ligated using NEBNext reagents, the libraries underwent 100+100 nt paired-end sequencing on an Illumina HiSeq 2000. To prevent cross-contamination, the mother and child libraries were prepared a month apart and were sequenced in separate runs. For each donor, somewhere between roughly 450,000 and 2,000,000 distinct TCR beta clonotypes were identified. Naive TCR beta clonotypes were estimated from low-frequency clonotypes matched to each donor's FACS-determined naive share, without sorting.

The sample was blood. This clonotype was obtained from a girl aged 2 to 9 in good health. The rearrangement joined TRBV5-6 to TRBJ2-3; 7 bases in the junction line up with TRBD2. The CDR3 reads as follows: CASSDAFRDYPTDTQYF. Here is the DNA: TGTGCCAGCAGCGATGCCTTCCGGGACTACCCCACAGATACGCAGTATTTT.